The entry below gives a single T cell receptor beta chain sequence along with its context. This specimen comes from a study of blood T cell repertoires in COVID-19. The overall study: In each case, the material was cDNA or gDNA derived from T cells, B-cell-depleted T cells, or PBMCs.

As handled by the study authors: Cell counts per sample came from amplifying reference gene primers. Only in-frame clones appear in the TCRdb table, and some are missing; sequencing was by immunoSEQ multiplex PCR. D and trimming were read from the DNA, whereas the V and J calls and clone size are those reported in that table. The profile shows 200,000 to 250,000 clones, approximately 80% of them singletons. The length of the CDR3 is 14 residues. Germline V gene data show CDR1 as SGHTA and CDR2 as FQGNSA. Trimming left V 6 bases short and J 6 bases short, with 15 bases between. The TCR comes from a woman aged 40 to 50 who had recovered from COVID-19. This chain joins TRBV7-2 and TRBJ2-1; D is undetermined. Sequencing was performed on peripheral blood. The CDR3 DNA is TGTGCCAGCAGTCCTGTCTGGAGCTCCAATGAGCAGTTCTTC. Protein: CASSPVWSSNEQFF.